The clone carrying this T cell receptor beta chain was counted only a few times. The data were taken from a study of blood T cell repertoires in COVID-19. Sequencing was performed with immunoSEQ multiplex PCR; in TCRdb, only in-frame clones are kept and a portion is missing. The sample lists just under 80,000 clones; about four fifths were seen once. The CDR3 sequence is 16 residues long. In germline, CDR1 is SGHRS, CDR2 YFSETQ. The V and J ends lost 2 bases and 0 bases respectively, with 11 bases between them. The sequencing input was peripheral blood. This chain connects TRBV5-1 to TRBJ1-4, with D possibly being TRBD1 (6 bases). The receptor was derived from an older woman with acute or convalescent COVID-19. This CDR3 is CASSFSGDTTNEKLFF. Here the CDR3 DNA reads TGCGCCAGCAGCTTTTCAGGGGACACAACTAATGAAAAACTGTTTTTT.